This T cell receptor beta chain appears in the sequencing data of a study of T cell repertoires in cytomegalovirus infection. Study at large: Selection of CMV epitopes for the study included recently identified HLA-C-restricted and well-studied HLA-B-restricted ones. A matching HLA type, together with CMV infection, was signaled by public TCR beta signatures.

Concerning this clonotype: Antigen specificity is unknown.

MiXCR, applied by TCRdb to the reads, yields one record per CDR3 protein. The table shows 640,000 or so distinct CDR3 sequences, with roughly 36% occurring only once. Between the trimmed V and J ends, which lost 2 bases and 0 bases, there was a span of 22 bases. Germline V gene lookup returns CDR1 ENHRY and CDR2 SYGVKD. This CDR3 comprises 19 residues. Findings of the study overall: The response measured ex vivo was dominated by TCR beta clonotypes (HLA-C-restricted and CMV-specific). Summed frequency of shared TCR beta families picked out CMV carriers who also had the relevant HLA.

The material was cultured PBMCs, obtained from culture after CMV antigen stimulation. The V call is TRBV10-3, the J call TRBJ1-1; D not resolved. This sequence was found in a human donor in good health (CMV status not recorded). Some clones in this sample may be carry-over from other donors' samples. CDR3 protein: CAISELKWTVTLMNTEAFF. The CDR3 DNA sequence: TGTGCCATCAGTGAGCTGAAATGGACGGTGACCCTAATGAACACTGAAGCTTTCTTT.